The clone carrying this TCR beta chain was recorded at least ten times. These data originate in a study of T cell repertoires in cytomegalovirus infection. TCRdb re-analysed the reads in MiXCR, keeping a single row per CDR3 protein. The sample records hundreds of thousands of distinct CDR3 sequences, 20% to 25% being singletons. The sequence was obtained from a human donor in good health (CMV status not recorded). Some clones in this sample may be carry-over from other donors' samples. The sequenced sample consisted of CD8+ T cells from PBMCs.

CDR3 DNA sequence: TGTGCCAGCAGTTTCCTGGGACAGGGAGGAAAGGGGCTAAACACTGAAGCTTTCTTT. Its protein product is CASSFLGQGGKGLNTEAFF. The J gene is TRBJ1-1, the V gene TRBV12-3 or TRBV12-4, with TRBD1 identical over 9 bases. V shed 3 bases and J 2 bases; nucleotides not matched to a gene: 16. This CDR3 has 19 residues.